A selection of T cell receptor beta chains follows, all from one sample in a study of blood T cell repertoires in COVID-19. Sequencing was performed with immunoSEQ multiplex PCR; in TCRdb, only in-frame clones are kept and a portion is missing. The data contain about 220,000 clones, roughly 84% of them singletons. The sequencing sample was made of peripheral blood. All receptors come from a man aged 50-59 years with active or convalescent COVID-19. Both conserved end residues are part of each CDR3. D genes are given only for firm matches. Not every row has a clone size; where given, it reads once, few, many or a size class.

D gene: NA
clone size: NA
J gene: TRBJ2-7
V gene: TRBV5-5
CDR3 protein: CASSPNGGPDEQYF
CDR3 DNA: TGTGCCAGCAGCCCAAATGGTGGTCCGGACGAGCAGTACTTC

D gene: NA
clone size: NA
J gene: TRBJ1-1
V gene: TRBV6-4
CDR3 protein: CASSEGGNTEAFF
CDR3 DNA: TGTGCCAGCAGTGAGGGGGGGAACACTGAAGCTTTCTTT

D gene: NA
clone size: NA
J gene: TRBJ1-4
V gene: TRBV5-5
CDR3 protein: CASRGDEKLFF
CDR3 DNA: TGTGCCAGCAGAGGGGATGAAAAACTGTTTTTT

D gene: TRBD1
clone size: NA
J gene: TRBJ1-6
V gene: TRBV18
CDR3 protein: CASSPMGTANSPLHF
CDR3 DNA: TGTGCCAGCTCACCGATGGGGACAGCGAATTCACCCCTCCACTTT

D gene: TRBD1
clone size: once
J gene: TRBJ2-5
V gene: TRBV2
CDR3 protein: CASSGDRGFETQYF
CDR3 DNA: TGTGCCAGCAGCGGCGACAGGGGGTTCGAGACCCAGTACTTC

D gene: NA
clone size: NA
J gene: TRBJ2-2
V gene: TRBV7-9
CDR3 protein: CASSPGLQEAGELFF
CDR3 DNA: TGTGCCAGCAGCCCAGGACTCCAGGAGGCCGGGGAGCTGTTTTTT

D gene: NA
clone size: once
J gene: TRBJ1-1
V gene: TRBV12-3/TRBV12-4
CDR3 protein: CASSFLSNTEAFF
CDR3 DNA: TGTGCCAGCAGTTTTCTCTCGAACACTGAAGCTTTCTTT

D gene: NA
clone size: once
J gene: TRBJ1-2
V gene: TRBV6-5
CDR3 protein: CASSYSGRGHGYTF
CDR3 DNA: TGTGCCAGCAGTTACTCCGGCAGGGGCCATGGCTACACCTTC

D gene: TRBD1
clone size: NA
J gene: TRBJ2-5
V gene: TRBV4-1
CDR3 protein: CASSQGQGLETQYF
CDR3 DNA: TGCGCCAGCAGCCAAGGACAGGGATTGGAGACCCAGTACTTC

D gene: NA
clone size: NA
J gene: TRBJ1-2
V gene: TRBV2
CDR3 protein: CASSVGENYGYTF
CDR3 DNA: TGTGCCAGCAGTGTTGGGGAGAACTATGGCTACACCTTC

D gene: NA
clone size: NA
J gene: TRBJ2-1
V gene: TRBV4-3
CDR3 protein: CASSQSSLSYNEQFF
CDR3 DNA: TGCGCCAGCAGCCAATCTTCTCTCTCCTACAATGAGCAGTTCTTC

D gene: TRBD1
clone size: NA
J gene: TRBJ1-1
V gene: TRBV6-6
CDR3 protein: CASRGAQGALTEAFF
CDR3 DNA: TGTGCCAGCAGGGGGGCTCAGGGGGCGTTAACTGAAGCTTTCTTT